Listed here are 12 T cell receptor beta chains from one sample, sequenced in a study of CXCR3-negative and CXCR3-positive naive CD8 T cells. TRB cDNA libraries were made by UMI-labeled 5' RACE. TCRdb reworked the 5' RACE reads into one entry per CDR3 protein, no DNA. The sample table sets out 45,000 to 65,000 distinct CDR3 sequences. The sequenced sample consisted of memory CD8+ T cells from blood. These receptors were obtained from a human donor in good health. Some clones in this sample may be carry-over from other donors' samples.

The chain is built from TRBV6-6 and TRBJ2-1; TCRdb's D call of TRBD2 is untestable without DNA. The germline V gene encodes CDR1 MNHNY and CDR2 SVGAGI (reference sequence). The CDR3 extends over 16 amino acids. The CDR3 protein is CASSSPGSGGYNEQFF.

The CDR3: CASSLATEDSNIQYF. V gene TRBV7-9 combines with J gene TRBJ2-4; TCRdb designates TRBD1, a call that cannot be tested without DNA. The CDR3 is made up of 15 amino acids. Per the germline V gene, CDR1 is SEHNR and CDR2 is FQNEAQ (reference sequence).

Here the CDR3 reads CSARGFTSGDYNEQFF. The rearrangement links TRBV20-1 to TRBJ2-1; the TCRdb call, TRBD2, lacks DNA for checking. The germline V gene encodes CDR1 DFQATT and CDR2 SNEGSKA (reference sequence). This CDR3 has 16 amino acids.

The rearrangement uses TRBV7-2 and TRBJ2-3; TCRdb selects TRBD1, and the lack of DNA leaves this call unchecked. Per germline, CDR1 SGHTA and CDR2 FQGNSA. The CDR3 sequence is 15 residues long. The CDR3 loop reads CASSQLPGGTDTQYF. Complete variable domain (other parts from reference TRBV7-2 and TRBJ2-3): GAGVSQSPSNKVTEKGKDVELRCDPISGHTALYWYRQSLGQGLEFLIYFQGNSAPDKSGLPSDRFSAERTGGSVSTLTIQRTQQEDSAVYLCASSQLPGGTDTQYFGPGTRLTVL.

This chain links TRBV7-9 with TRBJ2-7; TCRdb reports TRBD2, a call that lacks DNA to check it against. This CDR3 contains 15 residues. Germline lookup yields CDR1 SEHNR and CDR2 FQNEAQ (reference sequence). The CDR3 spells CASSLLAGNSYEQYF.

The chain recombines TRBV6-5 with TRBJ2-1. The germline CDR1 and CDR2 sequences are MNHEY and SVGAGI. This CDR3 contains 16 residues. The CDR3 here is CASSYSAGNSYNEQFF.

The chain carries TRBV7-9 and TRBJ2-1; TCRdb proposes TRBD2, but this gene call is untestable without DNA. CDR3 length equals 14 residues. The germline gives CDR1 SEHNR, CDR2 FQNEAQ (reference sequence). This CDR3 reads CASSLEEGGDEQFF.

The chain has TRBV5-1 and TRBJ2-1. Germline-derived CDR1 and CDR2 are SGHRS and YFSETQ. The CDR3 length is 13 residues. CDR3 sequence reads: CASSSWVGDEQFF.

The chain combines TRBV29-1 with TRBJ2-2; TCRdb gives TRBD2 as the D gene, but with no DNA this cannot be confirmed. Germline V gene sequence: CDR1 SQVTM, CDR2 ANQGSEA. The CDR3 consists of 18 residues. This CDR3 reads CSVEIVHREGTNTGELFF.

The chain carries TRBV19 and TRBJ2-1. Per the germline V gene, CDR1 is LNHDA and CDR2 is SQIVND (reference sequence). This CDR3 has 13 amino acids. The CDR3 here is CASSIIGYNEQFF.

This chain uses TRBV4-2 with TRBJ2-7; without DNA, the TCRdb call of TRBD2 cannot be checked. The CDR3 has 15 residues. Germline V CDR1 and CDR2: LGHNA, YNFKEQ. CDR3 region: CASSHRLAETYEQYF.

V is TRBV13 and J is TRBJ2-5; TCRdb lists TRBD1, though no DNA is available to test this call. The CDR3 length is 16 residues. CDR1 and CDR2 (germline): PRHDT, FYEKMQ (reference sequence). CDR3 in amino acids: CASSTRTGPLQETQYF.